The rows below give T cell receptor beta chains drawn from one sample of a study of T cell changes during pregnancy in multiple sclerosis. The protocol was immunoSEQ multiplex PCR, while the TCRdb copy is restricted to in-frame clones and leaves out a portion. The data hold about 75,000 clones, with around nine tenths observed a single time. This specimen was CD4+ T cells from peripheral blood mononuclear cells, taken before pregnancy. The receptors derive from a female donor with multiple sclerosis, enrolled in a pregnancy study. Both conserved end residues are trimmed from each CDR3. Each record gives: V gene, J gene, CDR3 protein.

V: TRBV20-1
J: TRBJ2-1
CDR3: SAGQYNEQF

V: TRBV30
J: TRBJ1-5
CDR3: AWSVTRSNQPQH

V: TRBV18
J: TRBJ2-1
CDR3: ASSPFSGDNEQF

V: TRBV6-1
J: TRBJ2-3
CDR3: ASSDTSGLRGTQY

V: TRBV29-1
J: TRBJ2-3
CDR3: SVERGSDTQY

V: TRBV9
J: TRBJ2-2
CDR3: ASSVEPSGVSTGELF

V: TRBV4-3
J: TRBJ2-3
CDR3: ASSRGNEDTQY

V: TRBV4-1
J: TRBJ2-1
CDR3: ASSRLAGDNEQF

V: TRBV9
J: TRBJ2-7
CDR3: ASSPRLAGSYEQY

V: TRBV27
J: TRBJ2-7
CDR3: ASRPAGGPYEQY

V: TRBV5-5
J: TRBJ2-7
CDR3: ASSPFGGPFYEQY

V: TRBV14
J: TRBJ1-6
CDR3: ASSQRSGSNSPLH

V: TRBV5-5
J: TRBJ2-2
CDR3: ASSSGLAGNTGELF

V: TRBV7-9
J: TRBJ2-7
CDR3: ASSPLAGAYEQY

V: TRBV4-1
J: NA
CDR3: ASSQAGTSSYEQY

V: TRBV6-1
J: TRBJ2-7
CDR3: ASSVRDSSYEQY

V: TRBV29-1
J: TRBJ2-7
CDR3: SVRSGQGTYEQY

V: TRBV7-2
J: TRBJ2-1
CDR3: ASSQSGGAREQF

V: TRBV7-9
J: TRBJ2-5
CDR3: ASSLVGGPSKETQY

V: TRBV7-9
J: TRBJ1-1
CDR3: ASSSFNTEAF

V: TRBV9
J: TRBJ2-1
CDR3: ASSVGLAGPNLYNEQF

V: TRBV7-6
J: TRBJ2-3
CDR3: ASSPYPTGGPGGTQY

V: TRBV18
J: TRBJ2-7
CDR3: ASSRDRHSYEQY

V: TRBV5-4
J: TRBJ1-2
CDR3: ASSWAPTGGTGYT

V: TRBV6-6
J: TRBJ1-4
CDR3: ASLRGATNEKLF

V: TRBV19
J: TRBJ2-7
CDR3: ASSISITGQVRYEQY

V: TRBV19
J: TRBJ1-5
CDR3: ASSLEDRGINQPQH

V: TRBV2
J: TRBJ2-3
CDR3: ASSQNPTDTQY

V: TRBV5-1
J: TRBJ1-1
CDR3: ASSFDKNTEAF

V: TRBV7-9
J: TRBJ2-1
CDR3: ASSLDGGGATEQF

V: TRBV7-8
J: TRBJ2-1
CDR3: ASSLSGTGGFGEQF

V: TRBV5-1
J: TRBJ2-5
CDR3: ASSQQETQY

V: TRBV10-1
J: TRBJ2-7
CDR3: ASSESRDRYSYEQY

V: TRBV5-1
J: TRBJ2-1
CDR3: ASSLTGVGDEQF

V: TRBV19
J: TRBJ1-1
CDR3: ASSIYGEAF

V: TRBV7-3
J: TRBJ2-1
CDR3: ASSLAGDYNEQF